The TCR beta chain described here comes from a study of T cells in Graves' hyperthyroidism and ophthalmopathy. What was amplified from RNA transcripts were TCR beta CDR3 regions. Primed by the HTBI set, a first-round RT-PCR was run on the TCR CDR3. TCRdb reanalysed the multiplex PCR reads using MiXCR and keeps one entry per CDR3 protein. The sample lists under 500,000 distinct CDR3 sequences, about 14% seen once, with under 30% in the top ten. Enrolled ophthalmopathy patients presented with a Clinical Activity Score of at least 3, a NOSPECS grade of at least 4, and disease duration under 3 months. PBMCs were obtained from 10 ml fresh peripheral blood. Overall study results and limits: Most thyroid clonotypes that were expanded above 0.001 also turned up in blood.

The table lists this clonotype with many counts. The antigen is not known. V lost 6 bases, J lost 0 bases, and 10 bases lay in between. This CDR3 has 13 amino acids. Germline V gene data show CDR1 as DFQATT and CDR2 as SNEGSKA (reference sequence). This TCR was recovered from a man aged 50 to 60 with Graves' ophthalmopathy. The chain carries TRBV20-1 and TRBJ2-3, with unresolved D. The material sequenced was blood. The chain's CDR3 is CSARRSSTDTQYF. The CDR3 DNA sequence: TGCAGTGCAAGAAGGTCTAGCACAGATACGCAGTATTTT.